Below, 5 T cell receptor beta chains from the same sample are listed, as sequenced in a study of shared clonotypes between healthy human individuals. Profiled with immunoSEQ multiplex PCR; TCRdb holds only in-frame clones, not every one. The sample has 2,500,000 or so clones; 90% to 95% are singletons. The specimen was naive CD4+ T cells from PBMCs. Subset described: CD45RA+ positively selected. These receptors originate from a young man in good health. Some clones in this sample may be carry-over from other donors' samples.

The rearrangement uses TRBV5-1 and TRBJ1-3; D is uncertain. Between the trimmed V and J ends, which lost 6 bases and 0 bases, there was a span of 10 bases. Germline V gene sequence: CDR1 SGHRS, CDR2 YFSETQ. CDR3 size: 14 residues. The CDR3 bases are TGCGCCAGCAATCTAGGGAGCTCTGGAAACACCATATATTTT. Translated, it gives CASNLGSSGNTIYF.

V and J are TRBV9 and TRBJ2-5; the D is unclear. The germline CDR1 and CDR2 sequences are SGDLS and YYNGEE. This CDR3 comprises 14 residues. V lost 4 bases, J lost 4 bases, and 14 bases lay in between. CDR3 sequence (DNA): TGTGCCAGCAGCCCAATGACCATGGCAGAGACCCAGTACTTC. Protein sequence: CASSPMTMAETQYF.

The rearrangement uses TRBV6-4 and TRBJ2-6; 10 bases agree with TRBD1. The CDR3 runs 17 residues. The germline gives CDR1 MRHNA, CDR2 SNTAGT. J gave up 1 base and V 6 bases, and 6 bases lay outside the gene matches. The CDR3 bases are TGTGCCAGCAGACCGGGACAGGGGTTATCTGGGGCCAACGTCCTGACTTTC. Protein: CASRPGQGLSGANVLTF.

This clone appeared a few times. This chain joins TRBV2 and TRBJ1-1; 7 positions match TRBD1. V trimming: 6 bases; J trimming: 11 bases; junction bases outside the gene matches: 9. Germline values: CDR1 SNHLY, CDR2 FYNNEI. The length of the CDR3 is 12 residues. DNA of the CDR3: TGTGCCAGCAGCCCCGGACAGGTTCGGGCTTTCTTT. Amino acids: CASSPGQVRAFF.

The chain joins TRBV7-3 to TRBJ2-3; TRBD1 or TRBD2 may be the D gene (5 bases each). Germline lookup yields CDR1 SGHTA and CDR2 FQGTGA. This CDR3 spans 14 amino acids. V shed 5 bases and J shed 1 base, with 10 bases lying between them. The CDR3 region is CASSRRERTDTQYF. Here the CDR3 DNA reads TGTGCCAGCAGCCGCAGGGAGCGCACAGATACGCAGTATTTT.